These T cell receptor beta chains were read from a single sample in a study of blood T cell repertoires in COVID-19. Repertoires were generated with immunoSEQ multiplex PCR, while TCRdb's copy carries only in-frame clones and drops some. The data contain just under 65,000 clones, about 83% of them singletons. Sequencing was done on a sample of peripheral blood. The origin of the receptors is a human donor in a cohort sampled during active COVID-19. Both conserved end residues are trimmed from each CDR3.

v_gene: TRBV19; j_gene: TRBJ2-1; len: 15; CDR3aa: ASSIVPGQGARDEQF
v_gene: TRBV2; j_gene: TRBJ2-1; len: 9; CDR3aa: ASIRGGRKF
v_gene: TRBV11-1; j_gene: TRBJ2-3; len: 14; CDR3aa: ASSPRQGFSADTQY
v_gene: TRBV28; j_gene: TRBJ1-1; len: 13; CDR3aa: ASSIRRGGVGKAF
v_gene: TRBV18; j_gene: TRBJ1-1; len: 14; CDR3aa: ASSPNGQGADTEAF
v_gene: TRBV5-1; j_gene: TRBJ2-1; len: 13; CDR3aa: ASSEVAESYNEQF
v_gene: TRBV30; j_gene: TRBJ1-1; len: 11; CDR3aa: AWMRVGNTEAF
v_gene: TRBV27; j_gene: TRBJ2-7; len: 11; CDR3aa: ASSLRQLGEQY
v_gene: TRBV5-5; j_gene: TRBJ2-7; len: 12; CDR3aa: ASSFTGTRGEQY
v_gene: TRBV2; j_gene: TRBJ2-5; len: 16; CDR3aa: ASSPFASGPTPGETQY
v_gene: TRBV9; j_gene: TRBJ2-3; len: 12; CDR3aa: ASSVSGFTDTQY
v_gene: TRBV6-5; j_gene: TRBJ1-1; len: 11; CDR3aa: ASQVEGTTEAF
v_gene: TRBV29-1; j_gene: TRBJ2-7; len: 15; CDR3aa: SVDQPRLAGGPREQY
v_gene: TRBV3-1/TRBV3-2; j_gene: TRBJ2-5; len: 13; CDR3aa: ATRVATGRQETQY
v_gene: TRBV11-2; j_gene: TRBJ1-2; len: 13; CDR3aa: ASSLRGSGLRGYT
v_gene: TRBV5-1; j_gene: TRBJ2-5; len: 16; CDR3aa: ASSLALVAGGPQETQY
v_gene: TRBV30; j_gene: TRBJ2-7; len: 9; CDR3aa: AWSDYYEQY
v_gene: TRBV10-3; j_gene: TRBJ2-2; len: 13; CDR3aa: AISSGHFNTGELF
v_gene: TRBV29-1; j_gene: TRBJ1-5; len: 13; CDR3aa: SVAVGGHSNQPQH
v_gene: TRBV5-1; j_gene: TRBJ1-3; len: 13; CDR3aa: ASSLVGSPGNTIY
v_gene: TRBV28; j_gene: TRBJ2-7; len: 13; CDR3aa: ASSLFGTGGYEQY
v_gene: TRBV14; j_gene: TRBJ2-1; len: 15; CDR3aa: ASSQVRVSGRADEQF
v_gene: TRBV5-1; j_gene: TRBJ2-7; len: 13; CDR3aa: ASSLWSSGTYEQY
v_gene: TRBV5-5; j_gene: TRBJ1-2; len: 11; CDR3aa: ASSPPSGYGYT
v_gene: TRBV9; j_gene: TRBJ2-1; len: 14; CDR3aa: ASSVTAGASYNEQF
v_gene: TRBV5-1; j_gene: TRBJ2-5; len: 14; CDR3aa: ASSPTSGRPQETQY
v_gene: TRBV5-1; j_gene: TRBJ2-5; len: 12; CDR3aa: ASSFQDLQETQY
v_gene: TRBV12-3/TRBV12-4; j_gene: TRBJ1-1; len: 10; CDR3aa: ASSSRGGRAF
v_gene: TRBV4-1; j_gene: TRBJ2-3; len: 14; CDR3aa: ASSQALAGGTDTQY
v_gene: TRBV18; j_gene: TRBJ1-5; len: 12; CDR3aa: ASSPQGASQPQH
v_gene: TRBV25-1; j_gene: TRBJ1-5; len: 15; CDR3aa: ASSEECGTHSNQPQH
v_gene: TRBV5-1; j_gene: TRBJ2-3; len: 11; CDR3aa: ASSLFSADTQY